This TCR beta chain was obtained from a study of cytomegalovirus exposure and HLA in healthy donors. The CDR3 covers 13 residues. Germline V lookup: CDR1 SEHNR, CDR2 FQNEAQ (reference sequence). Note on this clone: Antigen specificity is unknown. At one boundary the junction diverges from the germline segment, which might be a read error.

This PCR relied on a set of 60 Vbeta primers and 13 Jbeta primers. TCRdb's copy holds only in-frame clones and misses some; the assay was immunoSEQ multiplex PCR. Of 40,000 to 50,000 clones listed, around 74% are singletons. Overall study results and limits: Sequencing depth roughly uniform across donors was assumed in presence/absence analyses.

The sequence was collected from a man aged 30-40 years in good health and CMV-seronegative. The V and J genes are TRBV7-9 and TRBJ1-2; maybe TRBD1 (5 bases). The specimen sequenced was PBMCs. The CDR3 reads CSSSSWGDYGYTF. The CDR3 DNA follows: TGTTCCAGCAGTTCGTGGGGGGACTATGGCTACACCTTC.